These 25 T cell receptor beta chains were all obtained from the same sample, sequenced in a study of T and B cells in COVID-19 patients. Each TRB amplification used roughly 220-550 ng of genomic DNA from blood. Multiplex PCR with BIOMED2 TRB-A/B primer pools amplified TRB rearrangements. A single record per CDR3 protein comes from TCRdb applying MiXCR to the multiplex PCR reads. The repertoire has some 7,800 distinct CDR3 sequences, about 23% of them found once; the top ten carry 6.4%. The sequenced sample consisted of blood. The source of these receptors is a human donor who had recovered from COVID-19.

This clonotype was detected only a few times. The chain has TRBV12-3 or TRBV12-4 and TRBJ2-7; D not resolved. This CDR3 is 12 amino acids long. V was cut by 5 bases and J by 4 bases, with 9 bases left in between. This CDR3 reads CASSHSRYEQYF. The CDR3 DNA sequence: TGTGCCAGCAGTCACAGCCGGTACGAGCAGTACTTC.

In this sample, this clonotype is medium-sized. This chain links TRBV6-5 with TRBJ2-3; 7 bases match TRBD1. With V trimmed by 5 bases and J by 4 bases, 0 bases remained unmatched. Germline V gives CDR1 MNHEY, CDR2 SVGAGI. This CDR3 has 12 residues. In DNA form, the CDR3 reads TGTGCCAGCAGTGACAGGGCAGATACGCAGTATTTT. Protein product: CASSDRADTQYF.

The chain couples TRBV28 to TRBJ1-3, with D uncertain. Deletions cut 4 bases from V and 0 bases from J, with 16 bases between. CDR3 length: 17 amino acids. CDR1 and CDR2 (germline): MDHEN, SYDVKM. The CDR3 bases are TGTGCCAGCAGTTCGCCCTCGAGTCCCAGCTCTGGAAACACCATATATTTT. This codes for CASSSPSSPSSGNTIYF.

Points on this clonotype: The germline gene is not matched at one end of the junction; a read error may be the cause. V gene TRBV20-1 combines with J gene TRBJ2-1, with D perhaps TRBD1 or TRBD2 (6 bases each). The CDR3 has 14 residues. Germline-derived CDR1 and CDR2 are DFQATT and SNEGSKA (reference sequence). The CDR3 loop reads CSARVTNGGRVALF. CDR3 in DNA: TGCAGTGCTAGAGTCACTAATGGGGGGCGGGTGGCGCTCTTC.

This clonotype rates as medium-sized. The gene calls are TRBV10-3 and TRBJ2-1; 10 nucleotides agree with TRBD2. The V gene end was trimmed by 6 bases and the J gene end by 5 bases; junction bases not matched to a gene: 7. The germline gives CDR1 ENHRY, CDR2 SYGVKD. The length of the CDR3 is 15 residues. In DNA form, the CDR3 reads TGTGCCATCAGCCGAGCGGGGGGGACGGACAATGAGCAGTTCTTC. Protein sequence: CAISRAGGTDNEQFF.

This rearrangement joins TRBV5-1 to TRBJ2-7, with D uncertain. V was cut by 1 base and J by 0 bases, with 5 bases left in between. The CDR3 sequence is 13 residues long. Germline CDR1 SGHRS, CDR2 YFSETQ. CDR3: CASSLTNSYEQYF. In DNA, the CDR3 is TGCGCCAGCAGCTTGACTAACTCCTACGAGCAGTACTTC.

By frequency in the sample, this clonotype is medium-sized. The chain couples TRBV27 to TRBJ2-7; perhaps TRBD1 as D (5 bases). Trimming pared 2 bases from V and 3 bases from J, leaving 20 bases between. CDR3 length: 17 amino acids. The germline V gene encodes CDR1 MNHEY and CDR2 SMNVEV (reference sequence). CDR3 sequence reads: CASSLAGQPKGIYEQYF. The CDR3 DNA sequence: TGTGCCAGCAGTTTAGCTGGGCAGCCCAAGGGGATCTACGAGCAGTACTTC.

This chain links TRBV7-9 with TRBJ2-2; 8 positions agree with TRBD2. CDR3 length equals 21 residues. Trimming removed 0 bases from V and 3 bases from J; junction bases left unmatched: 18. The germline gives CDR1 SEHNR, CDR2 FQNEAQ (reference sequence). The CDR3 DNA follows: TGTGCCAGCAGCTTAGCCCCCCAGGTGTCGAGCGGGAGACCCGACACCGGGGAGCTGTTTTTT. Encoded protein: CASSLAPQVSSGRPDTGELFF.

The chain links TRBV14 to TRBJ2-7; D gene uncertain. The V gene lost 4 bases and the J gene lost 1 base, with 11 bases spanning the gap. This CDR3 region has 14 residues. The germline gives CDR1 SGHDN, CDR2 FVKESK. The CDR3 loop is CASSPFQSSYEQYF. The CDR3 nucleotides read TGTGCCAGCAGCCCGTTCCAGTCTTCCTACGAGCAGTACTTC.

This chain uses TRBV28 with TRBJ1-6; D is uncertain. CDR1 is MDHEN, CDR2 SYDVKM, per germline. V shed 6 bases and J shed 10 bases, with 7 bases lying between them. This CDR3 contains 11 residues. The CDR3 nucleotides read TGTGCCAGCAGAGGGAACTCACCCCTCCACTTT. Amino acid sequence: CASRGNSPLHF.

Ten or more counts support this clonotype. The rearrangement joins TRBV7-9 to TRBJ2-1; D may be TRBD1 or TRBD2 (5 bases each). Trimming cost V 5 bases and J 2 bases, with 7 bases left between them. In germline, CDR1 is SEHNR, CDR2 FQNEAQ (reference sequence). The CDR3 runs 13 residues. In nucleotides, the CDR3 is TGTGCCAGCAGCCCGGGACCCTACAATGAGCAGTTCTTC. It translates to CASSPGPYNEQFF. Using reference TRBV7-9 and TRBJ2-1 for the parts outside the CDR3, the full variable domain is DTGVSQNPRHKITKRGQNVTFRCDPISEHNRLYWYRQTLGQGPEFLTYFQNEAQLEKSRLLSDRFSAERPKGSFSTLEIQRTEQGDSAMYLCASSPGPYNEQFFGPGTRLTVL.

At least ten counts were recorded for this clonotype. The chain couples TRBV6-2 or TRBV6-3 to TRBJ1-4; D gene uncertain. Germline assignment: CDR1 MNHEY and CDR2 SVGEGT. With 0 bases removed from V and 11 bases from J, the gap between germline ends came to 13 bases. The CDR3 runs 14 residues. In DNA form, the CDR3 reads TGTGCCAGCAGTTACTCTCGAAGTTCGGACAAACTGTTTTTT. Protein: CASSYSRSSDKLFF.

This clonotype is labeled medium-sized. CDR3 protein: CASSSGGSFLTQYF. CDR3 in DNA: TGTGCCAGTAGTAGTGGGGGCTCTTTTTTGACCCAGTACTTC. This chain links TRBV19 with TRBJ2-5; D may be TRBD1 (6 bases). Germline CDR1 is LNHDA and CDR2 is SQIVND (reference sequence). The V and J ends lost 4 bases and 7 bases respectively, with 16 bases between them. The CDR3 runs to 14 residues.

This clonotype was found many times. This chain joins TRBV6-2 or TRBV6-3 and TRBJ2-7; tentatively, D is TRBD1 or TRBD2 (5 bases each). Per germline, CDR1 MNHEY and CDR2 SVGEGT. The CDR3 contains 14 residues. V was trimmed by 2 bases and J by 3 bases, leaving 11 bases between them. The CDR3 DNA follows: TGTGCCAGCAGTTACGGGACGTCCATCTACGAGCAGTACTTC. Amino acid sequence: CASSYGTSIYEQYF.

The chain uses TRBV7-9 and TRBJ2-7, with unresolved D. Looked up from germline, CDR1 is SEHNR and CDR2 is FQNEAQ (reference sequence). This CDR3 spans 14 amino acids. V was pared by 4 bases and J by 2 bases, with 12 bases between. The CDR3 nucleotides are TGTGCCAGCAGCTATGGGGTGGTGGCCTACGAGCAGTACTTC. Protein product: CASSYGVVAYEQYF.

This clonotype is termed medium-sized. V is TRBV19 and J is TRBJ2-1; D remains unclear. With 4 bases removed from V and 8 bases from J, the gap between germline ends came to 21 bases. Germline V lookup: CDR1 LNHDA, CDR2 SQIVND (reference sequence). This CDR3 region has 16 residues. CDR3 DNA: TGTGCCAGTAGTAAGGCCCTCGGAGTCCCGGCCTATGAGCAGTTCTTC. It translates to CASSKALGVPAYEQFF. The complete variable domain, with remaining parts taken from reference TRBV19 and TRBJ2-1, reads DGGITQSPKYLFRKEGQNVTLSCEQNLNHDAMYWYRQDPGQGLRLIYYSQIVNDFQKGDIAEGYSVSREKKESFPLTVTSAQKNPTAFYLCASSKALGVPAYEQFFGPGTRLTVL.

This clonotype is labeled as medium-sized (0.01 to 0.1%). V is TRBV19 and J is TRBJ1-4, with D tentatively TRBD1 (5 bases). CDR1 is LNHDA and CDR2 is SQIVND in the germline V gene (reference sequence). There are 14 residues in the CDR3. V lost 5 bases, J lost 3 bases, and 10 bases lay in between. In nucleotides, the CDR3 is TGTGCCAGTAGTGCCAGGGCACCTAATGAAAAACTGTTTTTT. This translates into CASSARAPNEKLFF.

Ten or more counts support this clonotype. V and J are TRBV6-2 or TRBV6-3 and TRBJ2-7, with a weak D call TRBD2 (5 bases). V was cut by 0 bases and J by 4 bases, with 7 bases left in between. The CDR3 is 13 residues long. Germline assignment: CDR1 MNHEY and CDR2 SVGEGT. DNA of the CDR3: TGTGCCAGCAGTTACTCTACGGGATACGAGCAGTACTTC. Translated: CASSYSTGYEQYF.

As regards this clonotype: This may stem from a read error, because a much larger clone lies one nucleotide away. This chain uses TRBV18 with TRBJ2-7; weak D call: TRBD2 (6 bases). The CDR3 has 14 amino acids. The V end was cut by 1 base, the J end by 7 bases, with 14 bases between. The V gene's germline CDR1 is KGHSH and CDR2 LQKENI. The CDR3 is CASSPRVGRDEQYF. CDR3 sequence (DNA): TGTGCCAGCTCACCACGGGTCGGGCGGGATGAGCAGTACTTC.

Sample share makes this clonotype medium-sized. This CDR3 reads CASSFVLGADIQYF. CDR3 bases: TGTGCCAGCAGCTTTGTCCTGGGAGCGGACATTCAGTACTTC. This chain joins TRBV13 and TRBJ2-4; D is perhaps TRBD2 (5 bases). The CDR3 length is 14 residues. In germline, CDR1 is PRHDT, CDR2 FYEKMQ (reference sequence). Deletions cut 3 bases from V and 8 bases from J, with 14 bases between.

The V call is TRBV4-2, the J call TRBJ2-7; no definite D call. The CDR3 contains 14 residues. The V end was cut by 0 bases, the J end by 4 bases, with 10 bases between. Germline lookup yields CDR1 LGHNA and CDR2 YNFKEQ. In DNA form, the CDR3 reads TGTGCCAGCAGCCAAGAGGAAGTTACGTACGAGCAGTACTTC. This encodes CASSQEEVTYEQYF.

In its sample, this clonotype ranks as medium-sized. The genes are TRBV27 and TRBJ1-5; D gene unclear. V dropped 7 bases and J dropped 5 bases, with 21 bases sitting between them. There are 16 residues in the CDR3. The V gene's germline CDR1 is MNHEY and CDR2 SMNVEV (reference sequence). The CDR3 spells CASTQHGPSGDQPQHF. Here the CDR3 DNA reads TGTGCCAGCACCCAACACGGACCGAGCGGGGATCAGCCCCAGCATTTT.

This clonotype is termed medium-sized. This chain uses TRBV6-5 with TRBJ2-2; TRBD1 agrees at 7 bases. The germline V gene has CDR1 MNHEY and CDR2 SVGAGI. V was clipped by 6 bases and J by 1 base; unmatched bases: 8. The CDR3 consists of 16 residues. The CDR3 reads CASRPPGQRNTGELFF. The CDR3 region has the DNA TGTGCCAGCAGACCGCCGGGACAGAGGAACACCGGGGAGCTGTTTTTT.

The chain joins TRBV4-3 to TRBJ2-7; 8 bases align to TRBD2. Per the germline V gene, CDR1 is LGHNA and CDR2 is YSLEER. The CDR3 runs to 18 residues. V dropped 0 bases and J dropped 1; count of bases not matched to a gene: 11. This chain's CDR3 is CASSQESGIAGFSYEQYF. The CDR3 DNA sequence: TGCGCCAGCAGCCAAGAATCGGGAATAGCGGGATTTTCCTACGAGCAGTACTTC.

The V and J genes are TRBV6-2 or TRBV6-3 and TRBJ1-1; D unresolved. The CDR3 length is 14 residues. The V gene lost 5 bases and the J gene lost 1 base, with 11 bases spanning the gap. In germline, CDR1 is MNHEY, CDR2 SVGEGT. CDR3 region: CASSEGHSNTEAFF. In DNA, the CDR3 is TGTGCCAGCAGTGAAGGGCACTCGAACACTGAAGCTTTCTTT.